One sample yielded the 29 T cell receptor beta chains listed below, sequenced in a study of control samples from healthy donors and cancer patients. Clones were read by immunoSEQ multiplex PCR, and TCRdb kept only the in-frame ones, dropping some. The table shows 100,000 to 130,000 clones, with approximately 84% occurring only once. The sample was blood. These receptors all come from a man between 18 and 29 years old in good health.

The CDR3 nucleotides are TGTGCCAGTAGTATAGATCGCGTTCGAGGGACAGGGGAATACGAGCAGTACGTC. Protein product: CASSIDRVRGTGEYEQYV. This chain connects TRBV19 to TRBJ2-7; 10 bases line up with TRBD1. This CDR3 comprises 18 residues. Germline CDR1 LNHDA, CDR2 SQIVND (reference sequence). V was pared by 0 bases and J by 4 bases, with 12 bases of the junction left unmatched.

This chain connects TRBV5-1 to TRBJ1-1; D call uncertain. Germline lookup yields CDR1 SGHRS and CDR2 YFSETQ. The CDR3 runs to 15 residues. Trimming stripped 1 base from V and 1 base from J, with 11 bases between. The CDR3 region is CASSLNPSGNTEAFF. Here the CDR3 DNA reads TGCGCCAGCAGCTTGAACCCGTCGGGGAACACTGAAGCTTTCTTT.

The CDR3 coding sequence is TGTGCCAGCGGCGGGGGGGTGACCGGGGAGCTGTTTTTT. As protein: CASGGGVTGELFF. The chain carries TRBV9 and TRBJ2-2; 9 bases line up with TRBD2. The ends lost 7 bases at V and 5 bases at J; junction bases unmatched: 3. CDR1 and CDR2 (germline): SGDLS, YYNGEE. The CDR3 contains 13 residues.

This clone was found once. The J gene is TRBJ2-7, the V gene TRBV11-2; either TRBD1 or TRBD2 may supply D (5 bases each). Trimming left V 2 bases short and J 5 bases short, with 13 bases between. The CDR3 runs 14 residues. In germline, CDR1 is SGHAT, CDR2 FQNNGV. CDR3: CASSLSSGPNEQYV. Here the CDR3 DNA reads TGTGCCAGCAGCTTATCTTCGGGGCCCAACGAGCAGTACGTC.

V is TRBV7-9 and J is TRBJ1-4, with TRBD1 matching 11 bases. The V gene's germline CDR1 is SEHNR and CDR2 FQNEAQ (reference sequence). V lost 11 bases, J lost 8 bases, and 4 bases stayed unmatched. This CDR3 has 12 residues. Here the CDR3 reads CAGQGAGEKLFF. DNA of the CDR3: TGTGCCGGACAGGGGGCCGGGGAAAAACTGTTTTTT.

The V and J genes are TRBV9 and TRBJ2-3; TRBD1 agrees at 9 bases. The ends lost 3 bases at V and 2 bases at J; junction bases unmatched: 7. This CDR3 contains 16 residues. Germline V gene sequence: CDR1 SGDLS, CDR2 YYNGEE. CDR3 DNA: TGTGCCAGCAGCGCCGAGAGGACAGGGGCCACAGATACGCAGTATTTT. Its translation: CASSAERTGATDTQYF. Full variable domain (rest looked up from reference TRBV9 and TRBJ2-3): DSGVTQTPKHLITATGQRVTLRCSPRSGDLSVYWYQQSLDQGLQFLIQYYNGEERAKGNILERFSAQQFPDLHSELNLSSLELGDSALYFCASSAERTGATDTQYFGPGTRLTVL.

This clone was observed a single time. The chain recombines TRBV6-5 with TRBJ1-2; D ambiguous. This CDR3 is 15 amino acids long. Germline values: CDR1 MNHEY, CDR2 SVGAGI. Deletions cut 6 bases from V and 2 bases from J, with 16 bases between. The DNA of the CDR3 is TGTGCCAGCAGCCCCGACCGTCGCGGAAACTATGGCTACACCTTC. Residues: CASSPDRRGNYGYTF.

The chain combines TRBV6-6 with TRBJ2-3; D call uncertain. The CDR3 sequence is 15 residues long. The germline V gene has CDR1 MNHNY and CDR2 SVGAGI (reference sequence). V was cut by 0 bases and J by 3 bases, with 10 bases left in between. The CDR3 sequence is CASSYSRPDTDTQYF. As DNA, the CDR3 is TGTGCCAGCAGTTACTCGAGGCCAGATACAGATACGCAGTATTTT.

The V call is TRBV28, the J call TRBJ2-1; 7 bases match TRBD1. CDR3 length equals 15 residues. Germline-derived CDR1 and CDR2 are MDHEN and SYDVKM. The ends lost 6 bases at V and 0 bases at J; junction bases unmatched: 5. DNA of the CDR3: TGTGCCAGCAGGCCAGGGGGTAGCTCCTACAATGAGCAGTTCTTC. Translating it yields CASRPGGSSYNEQFF.

The chain recombines TRBV3-1 (or the pseudogene TRBV3-2) with TRBJ2-5; perhaps TRBD1 as D (6 bases). The CDR3 spans 14 residues. The ends were cut back, 2 bases at V and 3 bases at J, with 10 bases in the middle. The germline V gene encodes CDR1 LGHDT and CDR2 YNNKEL (reference sequence). The CDR3 protein is CASSQSGAEETQYF. In nucleotides, the CDR3 is TGTGCCAGCAGCCAATCAGGGGCCGAAGAGACCCAGTACTTC.

V usage is TRBV12-1 and J usage is TRBJ1-6; TRBD1, as called in the table, went unchecked against the DNA. TRBV12-1 is given as a pseudogene. The CDR3 extends over 16 amino acids. CDR3 sequence (DNA): TGTGCCAGCAGCCCCGTTACAGCAGAAAATAATTCACCCCTCCACTTT. The encoded protein is CASSPVTAENNSPLHF.

In its sample, this clone was seen once. V and J are TRBV5-1 and TRBJ2-1; D assignment may be TRBD1 or TRBD2 (6 bases each). V was clipped by 0 bases and J by 9 bases, with 19 bases between them. The CDR3 is 16 amino acids. Germline V gives CDR1 SGHRS, CDR2 YFSETQ. CDR3 amino acids: CASSLGLGPGAREQFF. CDR3 DNA: TGCGCCAGCAGCTTGGGTCTTGGTCCGGGGGCGCGTGAGCAGTTCTTC.

This clone was counted once. This chain uses TRBV6-5 with TRBJ1-4; D is unclear. Germline CDR1 reads MNHEY; CDR2 reads SVGAGI. V lost 8 bases and J lost 10, with 17 bases in between. There are 13 residues in the CDR3. CDR3 sequence (DNA): TGTGCCAGCCAAAAGGGAGGGAGCGGAAAACTGTTTTTT. Translated, it gives CASQKGGSGKLFF.

This chain links TRBV18 with TRBJ1-1; D not resolved. This CDR3 comprises 13 residues. Deletions cut 5 bases from V and 4 bases from J, with 11 bases between. The V gene's germline CDR1 is KGHSH and CDR2 LQKENI. CDR3 sequence: CASSADMGTEAFF. The CDR3 DNA reads TGTGCCAGCTCAGCTGATATGGGCACTGAAGCTTTCTTT.

This chain joins TRBV10-3 and TRBJ2-2; TRBD1 matches 9 bases. The CDR3 runs 15 residues. CDR1 ENHRY and CDR2 SYGVKD come from the germline V gene. After removal of 7 bases from V and 2 bases from J, the junction contained 5 bases not matched to a gene. This CDR3 reads CAIKEDRGNTGELFF. For the CDR3, the DNA is TGTGCCATCAAAGAGGACAGGGGAAACACCGGGGAGCTGTTTTTT.

The rearrangement links TRBV3-1 (or the pseudogene TRBV3-2) to TRBJ2-1; 8 bases fit TRBD2. The CDR3 length is 13 residues. The J segment lost 9 bases and the V segment lost 4 bases, leaving 5 bases of the junction unmatched. In germline, CDR1 is LGHDT, CDR2 YNNKEL (reference sequence). DNA for the CDR3: TGTGCCAGCAGCCGAGGAGGGACTAGTGAGCAGTTCTTC. Protein product: CASSRGGTSEQFF.

This chain connects TRBV30 to TRBJ2-7; D possibly corresponds to TRBD1 (6 bases). V lost 4 bases and J 5 bases, leaving 12 bases between the germline ends. The CDR3 covers 12 residues. The germline V gene has CDR1 GTSNPN and CDR2 SVGIG (reference sequence). CDR3 in DNA: TGTGCCTGGAAAGGGGGTCCCCACGAGCAGTACTTC. It is translated as CAWKGGPHEQYF.

V and J are TRBV3-1 (or the pseudogene TRBV3-2) and TRBJ2-3; 7 bases agree with TRBD2. Germline CDR1 LGHDT, CDR2 YNNKEL (reference sequence). This CDR3 is 17 amino acids long. V lost 4 bases and J lost 2; bases outside the gene matches: 12. The CDR3 is CASSLITYSGFTDTQYF. The CDR3 coding sequence is TGTGCCAGCAGCCTAATAACGTATAGCGGGTTCACAGATACGCAGTATTTT.

The chain links TRBV19 to TRBJ1-1; D uncertain. V lost 2 bases and J 0 bases, leaving 4 bases between the germline ends. The CDR3 runs to 13 residues. CDR1 and CDR2 from the germline V gene are LNHDA and SQIVND (reference sequence). CDR3 nucleotide sequence: TGTGCCAGTAGTATATCAGTGAACACTGAAGCTTTCTTT. This translates into CASSISVNTEAFF. Together with reference TRBV19 and TRBJ1-1, the CDR3 gives the full variable domain: DGGITQSPKYLFRKEGQNVTLSCEQNLNHDAMYWYRQDPGQGLRLIYYSQIVNDFQKGDIAEGYSVSREKKESFPLTVTSAQKNPTAFYLCASSISVNTEAFFGQGTRLTVV.

This sequence joins TRBV7-2 and TRBJ1-5; D is perhaps TRBD1 (6 bases). V gave up 3 bases and J gave up 6 bases, with 12 bases separating them. Per the germline V gene, CDR1 is SGHTA and CDR2 is FQGNSA. The CDR3 is 14 residues long. CDR3 region: CASSLMGASQPQHF. The CDR3 DNA follows: TGTGCCAGCAGCTTGATGGGGGCCAGTCAGCCCCAGCATTTT.

A few counts support this clone. V gene TRBV7-9 combines with J gene TRBJ2-7, with TRBD1 matching 7 bases. This CDR3 comprises 15 residues. With V trimmed by 5 bases and J by 0 bases, 7 bases remained unmatched. CDR1 is SEHNR, CDR2 FQNEAQ, per germline (reference sequence). CDR3 sequence: CASSRRQGGSYEQYF. CDR3 coding DNA: TGTGCCAGCAGCCGCCGACAGGGCGGCTCCTACGAGCAGTACTTC.

V usage is TRBV11-2 and J usage is TRBJ2-7; D call uncertain. This CDR3 spans 13 amino acids. CDR1 SGHAT and CDR2 FQNNGV come from the germline V gene. V was clipped by 1 base and J by 1 base, with 5 bases between them. The CDR3 is CASSLGRSYEQYV. The CDR3 DNA sequence: TGTGCCAGCAGCTTAGGGCGATCCTACGAGCAGTACGTC.

V usage is TRBV5-1 and J usage is TRBJ1-2, with 9 bases that match TRBD1. The CDR3 is 14 amino acids. Trimming cost V 7 bases and J 2 bases; bases outside gene matches: 6. In germline, CDR1 is SGHRS, CDR2 YFSETQ. CDR3 in amino acids: CASGSTGGNYGYTF. CDR3 bases: TGCGCCAGCGGATCGACAGGGGGAAACTATGGCTACACCTTC.

This chain uses TRBV6-2 or TRBV6-3 with TRBJ1-1; D might be TRBD1 (5 bases). With 5 bases removed from V and 4 bases from J, the gap between germline ends came to 14 bases. CDR1 and CDR2 (germline): MNHEY, SVGEGT. The CDR3 spans 14 residues. This CDR3 reads CASSPGGGITEAFF. As DNA, the CDR3 is TGTGCCAGCAGTCCGGGGGGTGGCATCACTGAAGCTTTCTTT.

The CDR3 reads CASSERRNTEAFF. Written as DNA, the CDR3 is TGTGCCAGCAGTGAGCGACGGAACACTGAAGCTTTCTTT. The chain is built from TRBV6-1 and TRBJ1-1; no clear D. The CDR3 has 13 residues. Germline V lookup: CDR1 MNHNS, CDR2 SASEGT. Trimming took off 3 bases at V and 1 base at J, with 6 bases between the two ends.

The chain is built from TRBV28 and TRBJ2-7; 12 nucleotides match TRBD2. The CDR3 spans 15 residues. Germline-derived CDR1 and CDR2 are MDHEN and SYDVKM. V was pared by 6 bases and J by 2 bases, with 5 bases of the junction left unmatched. The CDR3 here is CASRKRLAGAYEQYF. The CDR3 DNA reads as TGTGCCAGCAGAAAAAGACTAGCGGGGGCCTACGAGCAGTACTTC.

The V call is TRBV2, the J call TRBJ1-5; D uncertain. V was clipped by 5 bases and J by 2 bases, with 10 bases between them. The CDR3 extends over 14 amino acids. From germline, CDR1 is SNHLY and CDR2 FYNNEI. The CDR3 nucleotides are TGTGCCAGCAGTCCCCTACGAGGCAATCAGCCCCAGCATTTT. Translating gives CASSPLRGNQPQHF.

The chain couples TRBV5-1 to TRBJ1-6; the D gene is possibly TRBD1 (6 bases). This CDR3 has 16 residues. V was clipped by 4 bases and J by 0 bases, with 11 bases between them. Germline assignment: CDR1 SGHRS and CDR2 YFSETQ. The CDR3 DNA sequence: TGCGCCAGCAGCAGGGACACAAGCTCCTATAATTCACCCCTCCACTTT. Protein: CASSRDTSSYNSPLHF.

This chain's CDR3 is CASSATWDTEAFF. As DNA, the CDR3 is TGTGCCAGCTCCGCTACGTGGGACACTGAAGCTTTCTTT. The V gene is TRBV7-9, the J gene TRBJ1-1; D is undetermined. The V and J ends lost 8 bases and 3 bases respectively, with 13 bases between them. In germline, CDR1 is SEHNR, CDR2 FQNEAQ (reference sequence). The CDR3 sequence is 13 residues long.